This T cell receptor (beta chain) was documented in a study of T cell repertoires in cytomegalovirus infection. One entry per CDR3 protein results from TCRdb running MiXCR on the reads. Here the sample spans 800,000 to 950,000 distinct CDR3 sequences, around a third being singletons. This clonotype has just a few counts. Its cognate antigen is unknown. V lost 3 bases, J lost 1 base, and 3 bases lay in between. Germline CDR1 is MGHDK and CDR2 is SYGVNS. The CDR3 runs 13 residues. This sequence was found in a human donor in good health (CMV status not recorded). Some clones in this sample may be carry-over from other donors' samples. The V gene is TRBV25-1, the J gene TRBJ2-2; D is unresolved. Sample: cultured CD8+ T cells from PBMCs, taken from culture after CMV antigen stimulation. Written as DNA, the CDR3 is TGTGCCAGCAGTGAGTTGAACACCGGGGAGCTGTTTTTT. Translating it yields CASSELNTGELFF.